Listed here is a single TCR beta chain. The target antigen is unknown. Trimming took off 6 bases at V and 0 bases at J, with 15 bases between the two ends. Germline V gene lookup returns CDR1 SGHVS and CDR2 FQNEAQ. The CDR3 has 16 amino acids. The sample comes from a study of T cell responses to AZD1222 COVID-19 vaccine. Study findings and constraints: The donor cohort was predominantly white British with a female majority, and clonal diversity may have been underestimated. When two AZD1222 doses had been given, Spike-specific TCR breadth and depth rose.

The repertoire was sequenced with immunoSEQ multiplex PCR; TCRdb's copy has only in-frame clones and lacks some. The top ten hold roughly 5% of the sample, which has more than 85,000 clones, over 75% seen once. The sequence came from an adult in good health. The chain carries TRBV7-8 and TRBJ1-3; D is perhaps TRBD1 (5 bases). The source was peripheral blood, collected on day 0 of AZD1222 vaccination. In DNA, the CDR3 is TGTGCCAGCAGTGGCCCCTCGGGGACCTCTGGAAACACCATATATTTT. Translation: CASSGPSGTSGNTIYF.